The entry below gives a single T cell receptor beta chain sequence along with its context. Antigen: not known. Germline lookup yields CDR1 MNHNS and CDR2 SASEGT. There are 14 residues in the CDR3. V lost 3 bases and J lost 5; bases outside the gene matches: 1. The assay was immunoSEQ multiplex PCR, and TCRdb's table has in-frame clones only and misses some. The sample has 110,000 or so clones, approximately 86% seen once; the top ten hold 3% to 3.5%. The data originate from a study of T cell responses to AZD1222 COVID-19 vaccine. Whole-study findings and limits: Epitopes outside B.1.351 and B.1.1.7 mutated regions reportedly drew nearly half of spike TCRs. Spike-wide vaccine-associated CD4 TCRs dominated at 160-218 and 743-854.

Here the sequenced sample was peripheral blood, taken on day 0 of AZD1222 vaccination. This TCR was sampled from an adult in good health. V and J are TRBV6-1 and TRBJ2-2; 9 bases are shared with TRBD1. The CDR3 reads CASSDGQGTGELFF. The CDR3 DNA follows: TGTGCCAGCAGTGATGGACAGGGGACCGGGGAGCTGTTTTTT.